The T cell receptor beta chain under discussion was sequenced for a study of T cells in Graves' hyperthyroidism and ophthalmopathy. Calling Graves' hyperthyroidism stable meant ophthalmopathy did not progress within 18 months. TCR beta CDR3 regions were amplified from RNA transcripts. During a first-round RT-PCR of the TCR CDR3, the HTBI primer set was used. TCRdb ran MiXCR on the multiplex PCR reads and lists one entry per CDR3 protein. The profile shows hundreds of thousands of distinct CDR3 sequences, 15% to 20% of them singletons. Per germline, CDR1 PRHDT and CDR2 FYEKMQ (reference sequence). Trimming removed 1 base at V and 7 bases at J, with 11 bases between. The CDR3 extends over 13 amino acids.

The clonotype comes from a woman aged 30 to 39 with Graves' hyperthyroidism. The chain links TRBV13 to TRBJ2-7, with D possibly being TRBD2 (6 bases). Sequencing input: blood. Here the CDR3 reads CASSLDFGGEQYF. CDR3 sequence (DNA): TGTGCCAGCAGCTTAGACTTTGGAGGGGAGCAGTACTTC.